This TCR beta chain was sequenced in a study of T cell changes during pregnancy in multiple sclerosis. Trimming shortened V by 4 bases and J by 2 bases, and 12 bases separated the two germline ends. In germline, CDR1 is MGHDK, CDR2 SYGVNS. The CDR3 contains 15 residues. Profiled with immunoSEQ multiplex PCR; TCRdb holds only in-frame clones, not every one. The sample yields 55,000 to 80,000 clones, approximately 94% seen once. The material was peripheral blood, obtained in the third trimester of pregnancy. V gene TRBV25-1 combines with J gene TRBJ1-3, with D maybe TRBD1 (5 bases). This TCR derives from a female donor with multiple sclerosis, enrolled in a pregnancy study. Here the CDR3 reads CASSGRDWPGNTIYF. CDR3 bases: TGTGCCAGCAGTGGCCGGGACTGGCCTGGAAACACCATATATTTT.